One T cell receptor (beta chain) is described in this entry. Its antigen remains unknown. The CDR3 is 16 residues long. Germline lookup yields CDR1 SGDLS and CDR2 YYNGEE. V lost 4 bases to trimming and J lost 0 bases, with 14 bases between them. Findings of the study overall: Tumor memory CD4+ T cell TCR gene usage was found to cluster with blood and lymph node memory CD4+ cells and with lymph node naive CD4+ cells. Tumor-infiltrating Treg TCR alpha and beta sequences overlapped most with tumor naive CD4+ T cells, then blood naive.

TCRdb passed the 5' RACE reads through MiXCR, listing each CDR3 protein once. Among roughly 56,000 distinct CDR3 sequences listed, nearly 30% were seen once. Naive CD4+ cells had CD25+ Tregs removed. The clonotype was recovered from a female donor with breast cancer. Sequences were obtained from tumor-infiltrating naive CD4+ T cells sorted from the breast tumor. Indicated subset: naive CD4+ T cells, CD4+CD45RA+CD25-. J is TRBJ1-3 and V is TRBV9; no definite D call. The chain's CDR3 is CASSQLDGVSGNTIYF. The CDR3 region has the DNA TGTGCCAGCAGCCAGTTGGACGGGGTCTCTGGAAACACCATATATTTT. The full variable domain, with the rest looked up from reference TRBV9 and TRBJ1-3, is DSGVTQTPKHLITATGQRVTLRCSPRSGDLSVYWYQQSLDQGLQFLIQYYNGEERAKGNILERFSAQQFPDLHSELNLSSLELGDSALYFCASSQLDGVSGNTIYFGEGSWLTVV.